Presented here are 2 T cell receptor beta chains from one specimen sequenced in a study of T-cell memory formation after mild COVID-19. TCRdb itself ran the 5' RACE reads through MiXCR, one entry per CDR3 protein. Here the sample spans about 50,000 distinct CDR3 sequences, about 7.3% being singletons. Specimen: PBMCs or a T cell subset sorted from them (not recorded which). The origin of the receptors is a young man who had mild COVID-19 (a few samples of this study predate the infection). Cell type and time point are not known.

This clonotype was recorded at least ten times. The chain is built from TRBV11-2 and TRBJ1-6; D remains ambiguous. CDR1 and CDR2 (germline): SGHAT, FQNNGV. V lost 3 bases to trimming and J lost 14 bases, with 11 bases between them. This CDR3 is 12 amino acids long. The CDR3 coding sequence is TGTGCCAGCAGCTTGGACTTCCAGGCCCTCCACTTT. Residues: CASSLDFQALHF. Based on the CDR3 plus reference TRBV11-2 and TRBJ1-6, the full variable domain is EAGVAQSPRYKIIEKRQSVAFWCNPISGHATLYWYQQILGQGPKLLIQFQNNGVVDDSQLPKDRFSAERLKGVDSTLKIQPAKLEDSAVYLCASSLDFQALHFGNGTRLTVT.

The rearrangement joins TRBV5-1 to TRBJ2-5, with D possibly being TRBD1 (5 bases). Germline V gene sequence: CDR1 SGHRS, CDR2 YFSETQ. V lost 3 bases and J 7 bases, leaving 16 bases between the germline ends. This CDR3 contains 14 residues. The DNA of the CDR3 is TGCGCCAGCAGCTCTGGAGTGGGGCTTGTGACCCAGTACTTC. It encodes CASSSGVGLVTQYF.